These 25 T cell receptor beta chains were sequenced from one sample in a study of beta chain features in type 1 diabetes (dated by TCRdb to the late 2010s). The study at large found these results: In all four CD4+ subsets, TCRB CDR3 length was moderately but significantly shorter in type 1 diabetes patients.

Libraries came from the immunoSEQ multiplex PCR assay. The entire isolated RNA was reverse transcribed using the High Capacity cDNA Reverse Transcription Kit, and thus expressed TCRB transcripts were sequenced. TCRdb mirrors the immuneACCESS table, restricted to in-frame sequences. Some clones are absent from its copies; in checked studies, under half trace to an unresolved V gene, and the reason for the others is unknown. A total of a few hundred thousand clones appear in this sample, roughly 13% of them only once. The ten top clones hold nearly 0.015% of the sample. These receptors lack a known antigen. The sample was naive CD4+ T cells from blood. What the cell subset or site label conveys for this sample: true naive CD4+ T cells. These TCRs come from a woman younger than 30 with type 1 diabetes.

This clone was recorded a few times. The chain carries TRBV21-1 and TRBJ1-1; the table's D gene call, TRBD1, was not cross checked with the DNA. TRBV21-1 is a pseudogene locus. CDR3 length: 16 residues. The chain's CDR3 is CASSIQRTRTNTEAFF. The DNA for the CDR3 is TGTGCCAGCAGCATTCAAAGGACAAGGACGAACACTGAAGCTTTCTTT.

The chain uses TRBV5-1 and TRBJ1-1, with no clear D. The CDR3 runs 13 residues. Trimming stripped 3 bases from V and 1 base from J, with 7 bases between. CDR1 is SGHRS, CDR2 YFSETQ, per germline. The CDR3 DNA reads as TGCGCCAGCAGCTCCTTTAGGAACACTGAAGCTTTCTTT. This sequence encodes CASSSFRNTEAFF. Supplemented by reference TRBV5-1 and TRBJ1-1, the full variable domain reads KAGVTQTPRYLIKTRGQQVTLSCSPISGHRSVSWYQQTPGQGLQFLFEYFSETQRNKGNFPGRFSGRQFSNSRSEMNVSTLELGDSALYLCASSSFRNTEAFFGQGTRLTVV.

The genes are TRBV5-1 and TRBJ1-5, with 7 bases that match TRBD1. CDR1 is SGHRS and CDR2 is YFSETQ in the germline V gene. The CDR3 extends over 15 amino acids. V was pared by 3 bases and J by 5 bases, with 8 bases of the junction left unmatched. The CDR3 loop reads CASSSSGDSYQPQHF. For the CDR3, the DNA is TGCGCCAGCAGCTCCTCGGGGGACAGTTATCAGCCCCAGCATTTT.

This clone was counted only a few times. This chain links TRBV10-3 with TRBJ2-1, with 9 bases fitting TRBD1. With V trimmed by 8 bases and J by 7 bases, 6 bases remained unmatched. The CDR3 length is 13 residues. Looked up from germline, CDR1 is ENHRY and CDR2 is SYGVKD. The CDR3 DNA reads as TGTGCCATCGAGGGACAGGGTGTGAATGAGCAGTTCTTC. It is translated as CAIEGQGVNEQFF.

The chain is built from TRBV5-4 and TRBJ2-3; D gene ambiguous. The germline V gene has CDR1 SGHNT and CDR2 YYREEE (reference sequence). Trimming removed 2 bases at V and 1 base at J, with 5 bases between. This CDR3 contains 13 residues. The CDR3 spells CASSFQGTDTQYF. CDR3 bases: TGTGCCAGCAGCTTTCAGGGCACAGATACGCAGTATTTT.

This clone was counted only a few times. The same CDR3 can be traced to other DNA sequences in this sample. The chain is built from TRBV5-1 and TRBJ2-1; tentative D call: TRBD1 (6 bases). The germline V and J ends were trimmed by 0 bases and 10 bases, with 8 bases remaining between them. Germline CDR1 is SGHRS and CDR2 is YFSETQ. The CDR3 is 12 residues long. CDR3 amino acids: CASSLEGDEQFF. As DNA, the CDR3 is TGCGCCAGCAGCTTGGAGGGGGACGAGCAGTTCTTC.

The V call is TRBV30, the J call TRBJ1-2; 9 nucleotides align to TRBD1. Germline V gives CDR1 GTSNPN, CDR2 SVGIG (reference sequence). The CDR3 is 14 amino acids. Trimming cost V 2 bases and J 7 bases; bases outside gene matches: 8. CDR3 bases: TGTGCCTGGAGTACAGGGGGCGGATCGTTTGGCTACACCTTC. Amino acids: CAWSTGGGSFGYTF. Drawing the rest from reference TRBV30 and TRBJ1-2, the complete variable domain is SQTIHQWPATLVQPVGSPLSLECTVEGTSNPNLYWYRQAAGRGLQLLFYSVGIGQISSEVPQNLSASRPQDRQFILSSKKLLLSDSGFYLCAWSTGGGSFGYTFGSGTRLTVV.

This clone turned up a few times. The chain combines TRBV29-1 with TRBJ2-1; weak D call: TRBD1 (6 bases). CDR3 length: 11 residues. CDR1 is SQVTM and CDR2 is ANQGSEA in the germline V gene. V was trimmed by 6 bases and J by 5 bases, leaving 8 bases between them. CDR3 in DNA: TGCAGCGTACAGGGCAACAATGAGCAGTTCTTC. Its translation: CSVQGNNEQFF.

V usage is TRBV7-9 and J usage is TRBJ2-3, with TRBD2 matching 8 bases. Losses at the gene ends were 5 bases for V and 2 bases for J; bases not matched to a gene: 9. There are 16 residues in the CDR3. Germline V lookup: CDR1 SEHNR, CDR2 FQNEAQ (reference sequence). The CDR3 DNA is TGTGCCAGCAGCCCCTCGACTAGCGCTTCCACAGATACGCAGTATTTT. Residues: CASSPSTSASTDTQYF.

This rearrangement joins TRBV10-3 to TRBJ2-1; TRBD1 matches at 9 bases. CDR3 size: 15 residues. Germline-derived CDR1 and CDR2 are ENHRY and SYGVKD. The V gene end was trimmed by 8 bases and the J gene end by 6 bases; junction bases not matched to a gene: 11. The DNA of the CDR3 is TGTGCCATCCTATCTGGACAGGGGAATAGCAATGAGCAGTTCTTC. This codes for CAILSGQGNSNEQFF.

This chain links TRBV7-9 with TRBJ1-2; the match to TRBD1 covers 8 bases. CDR1 is SEHNR and CDR2 is FQNEAQ in the germline V gene (reference sequence). Trimming cost V 4 bases and J 4 bases; bases outside gene matches: 20. The CDR3 length is 19 residues. This CDR3 is CASSSPPGGRGQGVYGYTF. The CDR3 region has the DNA TGTGCCAGCAGCTCCCCTCCCGGGGGCAGGGGGCAGGGGGTCTATGGCTACACCTTC.

This clone has only a few counts. The chain uses TRBV5-4 and TRBJ2-7; D possibly corresponds to TRBD1 (6 bases). CDR1 SGHNT and CDR2 YYREEE come from the germline V gene (reference sequence). The CDR3 covers 14 residues. The V gene lost 3 bases and the J gene lost 5 bases, with 15 bases spanning the gap. CDR3 region: CASSSGTRDHEQYV. The CDR3 coding sequence is TGTGCCAGCAGCTCCGGGACAAGGGACCACGAGCAGTACGTC.

This clone appeared a few times. CDR3 DNA: TGTGCCTGGAGGACCGGTACTAGCGTAGATACGCAGTATTTT. This encodes CAWRTGTSVDTQYF. This chain joins TRBV30 and TRBJ2-3, with 7 bases aligning to TRBD2. The CDR3 is 14 amino acids. J gave up 5 bases and V 3 bases, and 8 bases lay outside the gene matches. Germline-derived CDR1 and CDR2 are GTSNPN and SVGIG (reference sequence). Full variable domain (remainder filled in from reference TRBV30 and TRBJ2-3): SQTIHQWPATLVQPVGSPLSLECTVEGTSNPNLYWYRQAAGRGLQLLFYSVGIGQISSEVPQNLSASRPQDRQFILSSKKLLLSDSGFYLCAWRTGTSVDTQYFGPGTRLTVL.

This rearrangement joins TRBV2 to TRBJ2-7; 13 bases match TRBD2. Germline CDR1 reads SNHLY; CDR2 reads FYNNEI. The CDR3 has 16 amino acids. V lost 6 bases and J lost 0; bases outside the gene matches: 5. CDR3 nucleotide sequence: TGTGCCAGCAGGGGGACTAGCGGGACAAGCTCCTACGAGCAGTACTTC. The encoded protein is CASRGTSGTSSYEQYF.

This clone occurred a few times. The chain employs TRBV2 and TRBJ2-1; the match to TRBD2 covers 10 bases. Germline V gives CDR1 SNHLY, CDR2 FYNNEI. With 8 bases clipped from V and 9 bases from J, the junction kept 4 bases outside the gene matches. The CDR3 extends over 12 amino acids. CDR3: CASGLAGGEQFF. CDR3 DNA: TGTGCCAGCGGATTAGCGGGAGGTGAGCAGTTCTTC.

This chain links TRBV4-1 with TRBJ2-1; 14 bases are shared with TRBD2. J lost 1 base, V lost 3 bases, and 5 bases had no gene match. Germline V gene data show CDR1 as MGHRA and CDR2 as YSYEKL. This CDR3 region has 18 residues. CDR3 residues: CASSQGLAGDRSYNEQFF. CDR3 in DNA: TGCGCCAGCAGCCAGGGACTAGCGGGAGATCGGTCCTACAATGAGCAGTTCTTC.

The chain uses TRBV11-2 and TRBJ2-1, with 9 bases fitting TRBD2. CDR1 SGHAT and CDR2 FQNNGV come from the germline V gene. The CDR3 covers 16 residues. V shed 4 bases and J 2 bases; nucleotides not matched to a gene: 6. The CDR3 sequence: CASSSIAGATYNEQFF. The CDR3 nucleotides are TGTGCCAGCAGCTCCATAGCGGGAGCGACCTACAATGAGCAGTTCTTC.

This clone has a handful of counts. Additional DNA sequences in this sample encode the identical CDR3. J is TRBJ1-1 and V is TRBV29-1; TRBD1 is a possible D gene (5 bases). The CDR3 spans 13 residues. V lost 4 bases and J lost 0, with 9 bases in between. Germline loops: CDR1 SQVTM, CDR2 ANQGSEA. CDR3 DNA sequence: TGCAGCGTTGGGGGCAGAATGAACACTGAAGCTTTCTTT. Its translation is CSVGGRMNTEAFF.

This clone showed up just a few times. V and J are TRBV7-9 and TRBJ2-5; 8 bases are shared with TRBD2. This CDR3 region has 15 residues. The V segment lost 0 bases and the J segment 2 bases; nucleotides outside the gene matches: 2. CDR1 SEHNR and CDR2 FQNEAQ come from the germline V gene (reference sequence). In DNA, the CDR3 is TGTGCCAGCAGCTTAGCGGGGACTAGGCAAGAGACCCAGTACTTC. Protein product: CASSLAGTRQETQYF. Full variable domain (remainder filled in from reference TRBV7-9 and TRBJ2-5): DTGVSQNPRHKITKRGQNVTFRCDPISEHNRLYWYRQTLGQGPEFLTYFQNEAQLEKSRLLSDRFSAERPKGSFSTLEIQRTEQGDSAMYLCASSLAGTRQETQYFGPGTRLLVL.

This chain connects TRBV27 to TRBJ2-1, with 9 bases fitting TRBD2. This CDR3 contains 16 residues. Germline CDR1 MNHEY, CDR2 SMNVEV (reference sequence). V shed 6 bases, J shed 0 bases, and the junction held 6 bases outside the gene matches. The CDR3 DNA reads TGTGCCAGCAGACGTTATAGCGGGAGCTCCTACAATGAGCAGTTCTTC. This gives the protein CASRRYSGSSYNEQFF.

The genes are TRBV11-2 and TRBJ2-7; possible D gene TRBD1, 6 bases. Per the germline V gene, CDR1 is SGHAT and CDR2 is FQNNGV. Trimming cost V 3 bases and J 3 bases, with 9 bases left between them. The CDR3 spans 13 residues. This chain's CDR3 is CASSFTGSYEQYV. CDR3 nucleotides: TGTGCCAGCAGCTTTACAGGGAGCTACGAGCAGTACGTC.

In its sample, this clone was seen a few times. This rearrangement joins TRBV29-1 to TRBJ2-7, with 7 bases aligning to TRBD1. The CDR3 has 15 amino acids. Trimming took 5 bases from V and 3 from J; bases not matched to a gene: 13. Germline lookup yields CDR1 SQVTM and CDR2 ANQGSEA. Here the CDR3 reads CSVSYLGQMNYEQYF. CDR3 nucleotide sequence: TGCAGCGTTTCCTACCTGGGACAGATGAACTACGAGCAGTACTTC.

This clone was seen a handful of times. J is TRBJ2-1 and V is TRBV7-3, with a tentative D call TRBD1 (5 bases). The V gene lost 6 bases and the J gene lost 7 bases, with 16 bases spanning the gap. CDR3 size: 14 residues. Per the germline V gene, CDR1 is SGHTA and CDR2 is FQGTGA. CDR3 coding DNA: TGTGCCAGCAGACAGGCGTCCCTCTCAAATGAGCAGTTCTTC. Amino acids: CASRQASLSNEQFF.

This clone has just a few counts. The chain employs TRBV30 and TRBJ2-2; TRBD2 matches at 12 bases. Germline-derived CDR1 and CDR2 are GTSNPN and SVGIG (reference sequence). V shed 4 bases and J 4 bases; nucleotides not matched to a gene: 7. This CDR3 is 16 amino acids long. The CDR3 sequence: CAWTQLAGGGTGELFF. The CDR3 DNA reads as TGTGCCTGGACTCAACTAGCGGGAGGTGGCACCGGGGAGCTGTTTTTT.

The V gene is TRBV25-1, the J gene TRBJ2-1; 9 positions match TRBD1. J lost 9 bases, V lost 5 bases, and 11 bases had no gene match. Germline CDR1 and CDR2: MGHDK and SYGVNS. The CDR3 is 15 residues long. The CDR3 here is CASSPITGGSGEQFF. The CDR3 region has the DNA TGTGCCAGCAGTCCCATAACAGGGGGCTCTGGTGAGCAGTTCTTC.